The entry below describes one T cell receptor beta chain. This sample stems from a study of OX40 agonist ivuxolimab in advanced cancers. At the level of the study: Aged roughly 23 to 90 with a mean of about 60 years, they were around 83% male.

This CDR3 is 12 amino acids long. Per the germline V gene, CDR1 is GTSNPN and CDR2 is SVGIG (reference sequence). The germline V and J ends were trimmed by 5 bases and 4 bases, with 8 bases remaining between them. Blood was sampled at baseline, cycle 4 day 1, and cycle 7 day 1. Clones were sequenced by immunoSEQ multiplex PCR, and TCRdb holds only the in-frame ones, with some missing. The sample has around 79,000 clones, more than 85% seen once. The rearrangement joins TRBV30 to TRBJ1-4; D might be TRBD1 (6 bases). The sequencing here drew on CD4+ or CD8+ T cells sorted from blood, taken in a trial of the OX40 agonist ivuxolimab. The receptor's source is an adult with an advanced solid tumor such as melanoma, head and neck, liver or kidney cancer. CDR3 sequence reads: CAWGQRNEKLFF. The CDR3, as DNA: TGTGCCTGGGGACAGCGTAATGAAAAACTGTTTTTT.